The T cell receptor (beta chain) described here comes from a study of brain T cells in children with intractable seizures. Overall study results and limits: Pre- and post-surgery blood differed in depth, so pre-surgery absences may be undersampling.

With regard to this clone: Its target is unknown.

Repertoires were generated with immunoSEQ multiplex PCR, while TCRdb's copy carries only in-frame clones and drops some. This table has 20,000 to 25,000 clones, roughly 92% appearing once. Sequencing was limited to surgery cases with top T cell transcript signatures in brain tissue. Deletions cut 1 base from V and 2 bases from J, with 12 bases between. From germline, CDR1 is SNHLY and CDR2 FYNNEI. This CDR3 contains 15 residues. Sequenced material: peripheral blood, taken at surgery. This TCR came from a boy younger than 18 with focal cortical dysplasia and intractable seizures. The gene calls are TRBV2 and TRBJ2-7; the D gene is possibly TRBD2 (6 bases). The CDR3 sequence is CASSEGGALTYEQYF. For the CDR3, the DNA is TGTGCCAGCAGTGAAGGCGGGGCCCTGACCTACGAGCAGTACTTC. Filled out from reference TRBV2 and TRBJ2-7, the complete variable domain reads EPEVTQTPSHQVTQMGQEVILRCVPISNHLYFYWYRQILGQKVEFLVSFYNNEISEKSEIFDDQFSVERPDGSNFTLKIRSTKLEDSAMYFCASSEGGALTYEQYFGPGTRLTVT.